This TCR beta chain was documented in a study of Graves' ophthalmopathy and Graves' hyperthyroidism. Study results and limitations: Among expanded thyroid clonotypes above 0.001 frequency, most also occurred in blood.

This clonotype was counted between two and nine times. The antigen is undetermined. For repertoire sequencing, the TCR beta CDR3 regions were amplified from RNA transcripts. The library came from an HTBI-primed first-round RT-PCR and a second-round multiplex PCR. TCRdb fed the multiplex PCR reads into MiXCR, producing one record per CDR3 protein. The table shows about 620,000 distinct CDR3 sequences, with 20% to 25% occurring only once. Trimming cost V 0 bases and J 2 bases, with 6 bases left between them. The CDR3 spans 14 residues. Germline V gene sequence: CDR1 SGHRS, CDR2 YFSETQ. None of the included patients had other autoimmune diseases, uncontrolled infections, pregnancy or lactation, as these led to exclusion.

The chain is built from TRBV5-1 and TRBJ1-5, with D uncertain. The clonotype comes from a woman aged 18-30 years with stable Graves' hyperthyroidism. Some clones in this sample may be carry-over from other donors' samples. Input material: peripheral blood. The CDR3 here is CASSLDIGNQPQHF. The CDR3 DNA reads as TGCGCCAGCAGCTTGGATATTGGCAATCAGCCCCAGCATTTT. The complete variable domain, with remaining parts taken from reference TRBV5-1 and TRBJ1-5, reads KAGVTQTPRYLIKTRGQQVTLSCSPISGHRSVSWYQQTPGQGLQFLFEYFSETQRNKGNFPGRFSGRQFSNSRSEMNVSTLELGDSALYLCASSLDIGNQPQHFGDGTRLSIL.